Shown below are 5 T cell receptor beta chains from a single sample sequenced in a study of shared clonotypes between healthy human individuals. TCRdb keeps only in-frame clones here, not all; method: immunoSEQ multiplex PCR. The sample records approximately 500,000 clones, 90% to 96% being singletons. The specimen sequenced was naive CD4+ T cells sorted from blood. The subset: CD45RA+ positively selected. These receptors all come from a woman in her 30s in good health.

This chain connects TRBV7-8 to TRBJ1-3, with D possibly matching TRBD1 (6 bases). Per germline, CDR1 SGHVS and CDR2 FQNEAQ. CDR3 length: 15 amino acids. V lost 1 base, J lost 2 bases, and 9 bases lay in between. CDR3 DNA sequence: TGTGCCAGCAGCTTAGTTGCAGGGGCTGGAAACACCATATATTTT. As protein: CASSLVAGAGNTIYF. Full variable domain (outside the CDR3, taken from reference TRBV7-8 and TRBJ1-3): GAGVSQSPRYKVAKRGQDVALRCDPISGHVSLFWYQQALGQGPEFLTYFQNEAQLDKSGLPSDRFFAERPEGSVSTLKIQRTQQEDSAVYLCASSLVAGAGNTIYFGEGSWLTVV.

As for this clone: The junction departs from the called germline gene at one end, perhaps through a read error. The rearrangement uses TRBV28 and TRBJ2-7; 7 nucleotides agree with TRBD1. This CDR3 has 12 amino acids. Germline V gene sequence: CDR1 MDHEN, CDR2 SYDVKM. The CDR3: CASFRPGQLFHF. CDR3 sequence (DNA): TGTGCCAGCTTTCGCCCGGGACAGTTGTTTCACTTC.

This chain links TRBV6-1 with TRBJ2-7; 8 bases map to TRBD1. The CDR3 totals 14 residues. Losses at the gene ends were 6 bases for V and 0 bases for J; bases not matched to a gene: 4. The germline V gene has CDR1 MNHNS and CDR2 SASEGT. CDR3 sequence reads: CASSPGGSSYEQYF. CDR3 in DNA: TGTGCCAGCAGCCCAGGGGGCAGCTCCTACGAGCAGTACTTC.

The chain recombines TRBV10-3 with TRBJ2-7; D may be TRBD2 (6 bases). V lost 3 bases, J lost 7 bases, and 10 bases lay in between. The germline V gene encodes CDR1 ENHRY and CDR2 SYGVKD. The CDR3 length is 12 residues. CDR3 sequence: CAISDRREEQYF. The CDR3 DNA follows: TGTGCCATCAGTGACCGACGGGAGGAGCAGTACTTC.

As for this clone: This CDR3 is also generated by other DNA sequences in the sample. V is TRBV28 and J is TRBJ2-7, with TRBD1 matching 9 bases. CDR1 MDHEN and CDR2 SYDVKM come from the germline V gene. There are 14 residues in the CDR3. The V segment lost 6 bases and the J segment 2 bases; nucleotides outside the gene matches: 5. CDR3 DNA sequence: TGTGCCAGCAGCCCGGGACAGGGTCCCTACGAGCAGTACTTC. Amino acid sequence: CASSPGQGPYEQYF.